A selection of T cell receptor beta chains follows, all from one sample in a study of blood T cell repertoires in COVID-19. The repertoire was sequenced with immunoSEQ multiplex PCR; TCRdb's copy has only in-frame clones and lacks some. The sample lists fewer than 300,000 clones, over 70% occurring once. The material sequenced was peripheral blood. These receptor sequences come from a woman of 80 years or more with acute or convalescent COVID-19. The CDR3 runs from the conserved cysteine through the conserved F or W. D genes are given only for firm matches. The size entry is marked missing in some rows and otherwise reads once, few, many or a size class.

j_call: TRBJ1-5; d_call: NA; clone_size: NA; v_call: TRBV19; cdr3_nt: TGTGCCAGTAGTATACTGGCAGGGGCGGAACAAATCAATCAGCCCCAGCATTTT; cdr3_aa: CASSILAGAEQINQPQHF
j_call: TRBJ1-5; d_call: NA; clone_size: NA; v_call: TRBV5-1; cdr3_nt: TGCGCCAGCAACGAGATCAATCAGCCCCAGCATTTT; cdr3_aa: CASNEINQPQHF
j_call: TRBJ1-5; d_call: NA; clone_size: NA; v_call: TRBV6-5; cdr3_nt: TGTGCCAGCTCGAATGGGGGACTTAGCAATCAGCCCCAGCATTTT; cdr3_aa: CASSNGGLSNQPQHF
j_call: TRBJ1-5; d_call: TRBD1; clone_size: NA; v_call: TRBV15; cdr3_nt: TGTGCCACCAGCAGAGGACAGGGGGTTAATAGCAATCAGCCCCAGCATTTT; cdr3_aa: CATSRGQGVNSNQPQHF
j_call: TRBJ1-1; d_call: TRBD1; clone_size: NA; v_call: TRBV5-6; cdr3_nt: TGTGCCAGTTCCAGGGACAGGCGAAACACTGAAGCTTTCTTT; cdr3_aa: CASSRDRRNTEAFF
j_call: TRBJ1-2; d_call: NA; clone_size: NA; v_call: TRBV12-3/TRBV12-4; cdr3_nt: TGTGCCAGCAGTTTTACTCGGGGGGGCTACACCTTC; cdr3_aa: CASSFTRGGYTF
j_call: TRBJ1-6; d_call: TRBD1; clone_size: once; v_call: TRBV2; cdr3_nt: TGTGCCAGCGAGGGGACAGGGTACTCACCCCTCCACTTT; cdr3_aa: CASEGTGYSPLHF
j_call: TRBJ1-4; d_call: NA; clone_size: NA; v_call: TRBV5-6; cdr3_nt: TGTGCCAGCAGCTTGGCAGGGAGGTCCCTCGAAAAACTGTTTTTT; cdr3_aa: CASSLAGRSLEKLFF
j_call: TRBJ2-2; d_call: TRBD2; clone_size: NA; v_call: TRBV5-1; cdr3_nt: TGCGCCAGCAGCCTACTAGCGGGAGATAACACCGGGGAGCTGTTTTTT; cdr3_aa: CASSLLAGDNTGELFF
j_call: TRBJ2-1; d_call: TRBD2; clone_size: NA; v_call: TRBV11-2; cdr3_nt: TGTGCCAGCAGCTTAAACTTCGGGGGCGGGAGGAATCACAATGAGCAGTTCTTC; cdr3_aa: CASSLNFGGGRNHNEQFF
j_call: TRBJ1-2; d_call: TRBD1; clone_size: NA; v_call: TRBV30; cdr3_nt: TGTGCCTGGAATTTCCGTCCAGGGGGTAAGCTGAATGGCTACACCTTC; cdr3_aa: CAWNFRPGGKLNGYTF
j_call: TRBJ1-3; d_call: NA; clone_size: few; v_call: TRBV9; cdr3_nt: TGTGCCAGCAGCGTAGTGGGAGGGCGCAGTGGAAACACCATATATTTT; cdr3_aa: CASSVVGGRSGNTIYF
j_call: TRBJ2-3; d_call: NA; clone_size: few; v_call: TRBV11-2; cdr3_nt: TGTGCCAGCAGCTTAGTCAACTCCCGGGGAGGAGATACGCAGTATTTT; cdr3_aa: CASSLVNSRGGDTQYF
j_call: TRBJ2-7; d_call: TRBD2; clone_size: NA; v_call: TRBV6-5; cdr3_nt: TGTGCCAGCAGTTGGGGGACTAGCGGGGTCTACGAGCAGTACTTC; cdr3_aa: CASSWGTSGVYEQYF
j_call: TRBJ2-2; d_call: NA; clone_size: NA; v_call: TRBV10-3; cdr3_nt: TGTGCCATCAGGGACAGCACCGGGGAGCTGTTTTTT; cdr3_aa: CAIRDSTGELFF
j_call: TRBJ2-7; d_call: TRBD2; clone_size: NA; v_call: TRBV5-4; cdr3_nt: TGTGCCAGCAGCCCCGGGGGGGCTAGCGGACACTACGAGCAGTACTTC; cdr3_aa: CASSPGGASGHYEQYF
j_call: TRBJ1-1; d_call: NA; clone_size: NA; v_call: TRBV7-3; cdr3_nt: TGTGCCAGCAGCTTAACCGAGGTCTCTGAAGCTTTCTTT; cdr3_aa: CASSLTEVSEAFF
j_call: TRBJ2-7; d_call: TRBD2; clone_size: NA; v_call: TRBV4-1; cdr3_nt: TGCGCCAGCAGCCAGCTAGCGGGAGGTTTCTACGAGCAGTACTTC; cdr3_aa: CASSQLAGGFYEQYF
j_call: TRBJ2-1; d_call: NA; clone_size: NA; v_call: TRBV29-1; cdr3_nt: TGCAGCGTTAAGGGGGAGACTCCCTCTGCCAATGAGCAGTTCTTC; cdr3_aa: CSVKGETPSANEQFF
j_call: TRBJ1-1; d_call: NA; clone_size: NA; v_call: TRBV30; cdr3_nt: TGTGCCTGGAGTGTAGGAGGGCCCACTGAAGCTTTCTTT; cdr3_aa: CAWSVGGPTEAFF
j_call: TRBJ2-7; d_call: NA; clone_size: once; v_call: TRBV3-1/TRBV3-2; cdr3_nt: TGTGCCAGCAGCCAAGAAGCGGCCAGAACCTACGAGCAGTACTTC; cdr3_aa: CASSQEAARTYEQYF
j_call: TRBJ2-2; d_call: NA; clone_size: NA; v_call: TRBV7-2; cdr3_nt: TGTGCCAGCAGCCTCCGACAGAACACCGGGGAGCTGTTTTTT; cdr3_aa: CASSLRQNTGELFF
j_call: TRBJ2-3; d_call: NA; clone_size: NA; v_call: TRBV5-4; cdr3_nt: TGTGCCAGCAGCTTGGGTTCCGGGACTCGCTACACAGATACGCAGTATTTT; cdr3_aa: CASSLGSGTRYTDTQYF
j_call: TRBJ2-6; d_call: TRBD1; clone_size: NA; v_call: TRBV3-1/TRBV3-2; cdr3_nt: TGTGCCAGCAGCCAACCTCGGACAGGGGGCTCTGGGGCCAACGTCCTGACTTTC; cdr3_aa: CASSQPRTGGSGANVLTF
j_call: TRBJ2-6; d_call: NA; clone_size: NA; v_call: TRBV19; cdr3_nt: TGTGCCAGTAGTATAGCTAACTCTGGGGCCAACGTCCTGACTTTC; cdr3_aa: CASSIANSGANVLTF
j_call: TRBJ1-2; d_call: TRBD1; clone_size: once; v_call: TRBV10-1; cdr3_nt: TGCGCCAGCAGTGACTCCGGGACAGGAGGCGGCTACACCTTC; cdr3_aa: CASSDSGTGGGYTF
j_call: TRBJ2-3; d_call: TRBD1; clone_size: NA; v_call: TRBV4-3; cdr3_nt: TGCGCCAGCAGCCAAGGGCAACAGGGGACAGATACGCAGTATTTT; cdr3_aa: CASSQGQQGTDTQYF
j_call: TRBJ2-7; d_call: TRBD2; clone_size: few; v_call: TRBV5-1; cdr3_nt: TGCGCCAGCAGCCTACAAGCGGGGGCTCCCTACGAGCAGTACTTC; cdr3_aa: CASSLQAGAPYEQYF
j_call: TRBJ2-5; d_call: NA; clone_size: NA; v_call: TRBV6-2/TRBV6-3; cdr3_nt: TGTGCCAGCAGTTCCAGGGGTCTCAGGGGAGAGACCCAGTACTTC; cdr3_aa: CASSSRGLRGETQYF
j_call: TRBJ1-5; d_call: NA; clone_size: NA; v_call: TRBV19; cdr3_nt: TGTGCCAGTACCTCAGGACGGGGAACCGGCAATCAGCCCCAGCATTTT; cdr3_aa: CASTSGRGTGNQPQHF
j_call: TRBJ2-7; d_call: TRBD1; clone_size: few; v_call: TRBV5-6; cdr3_nt: TGTGCCAGCAGCCTGGGACAGGGAGGCTACGAGCAGTACTTC; cdr3_aa: CASSLGQGGYEQYF
j_call: TRBJ1-6; d_call: NA; clone_size: once; v_call: TRBV7-9; cdr3_nt: TGTGCCAGCAGCCTTCTCCCAGGGGCCGGGATTTCACCCCTCCACTTT; cdr3_aa: CASSLLPGAGISPLHF
j_call: TRBJ2-7; d_call: TRBD2; clone_size: NA; v_call: TRBV2; cdr3_nt: TGTGCCAGCAGTGTCAATAGCGGGAGGACCTACGAGCAGTACTTC; cdr3_aa: CASSVNSGRTYEQYF
j_call: TRBJ1-2; d_call: TRBD1; clone_size: NA; v_call: TRBV29-1; cdr3_nt: TGCAGCGTTGGGCAGGGGGCGCGATATGGCTACACCTTC; cdr3_aa: CSVGQGARYGYTF
j_call: TRBJ2-1; d_call: NA; clone_size: NA; v_call: TRBV6-1; cdr3_nt: TGTGCCAGCAGTCAAGAGAGTAACTACCTTTACAATGAGCAGTTCTTC; cdr3_aa: CASSQESNYLYNEQFF
j_call: TRBJ1-2; d_call: NA; clone_size: NA; v_call: TRBV9; cdr3_nt: TGTGCCAGCAGCTTAAGCACTAACTATGGCTACACCTTC; cdr3_aa: CASSLSTNYGYTF
j_call: TRBJ1-1; d_call: TRBD1; clone_size: NA; v_call: TRBV7-9; cdr3_nt: TGTGCCAGCAGCGAAAACCAGGGGGAAACTGAAGCTTTCTTT; cdr3_aa: CASSENQGETEAFF
j_call: TRBJ1-2; d_call: TRBD1; clone_size: NA; v_call: TRBV2; cdr3_nt: TGTGCCAGCAGTGAATTAGGACAGGGGGCTGAAGGCTACACCTTC; cdr3_aa: CASSELGQGAEGYTF
j_call: TRBJ1-6; d_call: NA; clone_size: NA; v_call: TRBV7-9; cdr3_nt: TGTGCCAGCAGCCCAGCATCTCAGGGAAATTCACCCCTCCACTTT; cdr3_aa: CASSPASQGNSPLHF
j_call: TRBJ2-1; d_call: TRBD1; clone_size: once; v_call: TRBV2; cdr3_nt: TGTGCCAGCAGTGAGGACAGGGCGGTCTACAATGAGCAGTTCTTC; cdr3_aa: CASSEDRAVYNEQFF
j_call: TRBJ2-2; d_call: TRBD1; clone_size: NA; v_call: TRBV5-4; cdr3_nt: TGTGCCAGCAGCAAAATAGGACAGGGAAACACCGGGGAGCTGTTTTTT; cdr3_aa: CASSKIGQGNTGELFF
j_call: TRBJ2-7; d_call: NA; clone_size: NA; v_call: TRBV7-2; cdr3_nt: TGTGCCAGCAGCTTAGGGCTAGCGTTGTACGAGCAGTACTTC; cdr3_aa: CASSLGLALYEQYF
j_call: TRBJ2-7; d_call: TRBD2; clone_size: few; v_call: TRBV7-2; cdr3_nt: TGTGCCAGCAGCGAACTCTCCGGGACTAGCGAGCAGTACTTC; cdr3_aa: CASSELSGTSEQYF
j_call: TRBJ1-6; d_call: NA; clone_size: NA; v_call: TRBV10-3; cdr3_nt: TGTGCCATCATATCGGGGGGACACAGGGTAAGGTACAATTCACCCCTCCACTTT; cdr3_aa: CAIISGGHRVRYNSPLHF